One sample yielded the 8 T cell receptor beta chains listed below, sequenced in a study of vaccination and CD4 T cells after COVID-19. Sequencing of cultured CD4+ T cell DNA used the Oncomine TCR Beta short-read assay. TCRdb analysed the PCR reads with MiXCR anew, one entry per CDR3 protein. The sample contains roughly 7,500 distinct CDR3 sequences, about 46% of which appear only once. The treatment was: roughly ten-day PBMC culture with coronavirus spike peptide pools or control peptides (ViraFEST assay). These TCRs are of unknown antigen specificity. Sample: CD4+ T cells from blood, cultured in vitro. The receptors shown here come from a human donor who had recovered from COVID-19.

This chain joins TRBV11-2 and TRBJ2-3; 10 positions agree with TRBD2. V dropped 5 bases and J dropped 1; count of bases not matched to a gene: 12. Germline CDR1 SGHAT, CDR2 FQNNGV. The CDR3 sequence is 18 residues long. This CDR3 reads CASSRLERGGPGTDTQYF. Here the CDR3 DNA reads TGTGCCAGCAGCCGGTTAGAGCGGGGGGGCCCTGGCACAGATACGCAGTATTTT.

The CDR3 region is CASSLGQATNEKLFF. DNA of the CDR3: TGTGCCAGCAGCCTGGGACAGGCAACTAATGAAAAACTGTTTTTT. The V and J genes are TRBV11-3 and TRBJ1-4, with 8 bases that match TRBD1. The CDR3 length is 15 residues. Germline values: CDR1 SGHNT, CDR2 YENEEA. Trimming cost V 5 bases and J 0 bases; bases outside gene matches: 2.

V gene TRBV19 combines with J gene TRBJ1-1, with a possible D match to TRBD1 (5 bases). V lost 3 bases and J lost 7, with 15 bases in between. The CDR3 runs 14 residues. Germline values: CDR1 LNHDA, CDR2 SQIVND (reference sequence). CDR3 region: CASSIGGGRIEAFF. DNA of the CDR3: TGTGCCAGTAGTATTGGGGGGGGACGCATTGAAGCTTTCTTT.

This clonotype was counted between two and nine times. The chain recombines TRBV27 with TRBJ2-5; 7 nucleotides match TRBD1. Trimming took 6 bases from V and 0 from J; bases not matched to a gene: 7. Germline V CDR1 and CDR2: MNHEY, SMNVEV (reference sequence). The CDR3 sequence is 15 residues long. Here the CDR3 reads CASRTGRLYQETQYF. CDR3 DNA: TGTGCCAGCAGGACAGGGAGATTGTACCAAGAGACCCAGTACTTC.

The V gene is TRBV5-5, the J gene TRBJ1-2; 7 positions match TRBD1. CDR1 and CDR2 (germline): SGHKS, YYEKEE (reference sequence). This CDR3 spans 15 amino acids. J was trimmed by 2 bases and V by 0 bases; bases with no gene match: 4. This CDR3 is CASSLVPGGNYGYTF. The CDR3 nucleotides are TGTGCCAGCAGCTTGGTCCCAGGGGGGAACTATGGCTACACCTTC.

The chain carries TRBV6-2 or TRBV6-3 and TRBJ1-1; D is uncertain. This CDR3 contains 11 residues. Trimming stripped 6 bases from V and 8 bases from J, with 10 bases between. Germline values: CDR1 MNHEY, CDR2 SVGEGT. The CDR3 DNA sequence: TGTGCCAGCAGCCTGGGGAGAGAAGCTTTCTTT. It codes for CASSLGREAFF.

This clonotype appeared a single time. The rearrangement links TRBV7-2 to TRBJ2-1; TRBD2 aligns across 13 bases. The germline V gene encodes CDR1 SGHTA and CDR2 FQGNSA. V lost 5 bases, J lost 8 bases, and 9 bases stayed unmatched. The CDR3 is 16 residues long. CDR3 region: CASSRGLAGPTDEQFF. For the CDR3, the DNA is TGTGCCAGCAGCCGGGGACTAGCGGGACCCACCGATGAGCAGTTCTTC.

This clonotype was counted only a few times. The chain's CDR3 is CASSLRPGVDTQYF. CDR3 bases: TGTGCCAGCAGTTTAAGGCCAGGGGTAGATACGCAGTATTTT. The chain joins TRBV27 to TRBJ2-3, with D maybe TRBD1 (6 bases). The germline CDR1 and CDR2 sequences are MNHEY and SMNVEV (reference sequence). The length of the CDR3 is 14 residues. V was clipped by 2 bases and J by 5 bases, with 11 bases between them.